This is a list of T cell receptor beta chains from one sample in a study of T-cell reconstitution after alpha-beta-depleted transplantation in children. Each CDR3 protein gets one entry after TCRdb re-called the PCR reads with MiXCR. The table records 700,000 to 850,000 distinct CDR3 sequences, roughly 15% of them present only once. The sequenced sample was PBMCs, mostly from graft donor cells, obtained 360 days after TCRalphabeta/CD19-depleted stem cell transplant. Receptor source: a male patient between 10 and 17 years old who had a stem cell transplant for acute lymphoblastic leukemia, so the T cells may come from the graft donor. Both conserved end residues are part of each CDR3. D genes are given only for firm matches. The listing skips clone size in some rows; elsewhere it reads once, few, many or a size class.

>TRBV11-2|TRBJ1-3|NA|NA
TGTGCCAGCAGCCAAAGGGGGGGTGGAAACACCATATATTTT
CASSQRGGGNTIYF
>TRBV5-1|TRBJ1-4|NA|few
TGCGCCAGCAGCCGACCTCAGAGAGAAAAACTGTTTTTT
CASSRPQREKLFF
>TRBV27|TRBJ2-4|NA|NA
TGTGCCAGCAGCGGGGTGAGGGTCAAAAACATTCAGTACTTC
CASSGVRVKNIQYF
>TRBV5-1|TRBJ2-5|TRBD2|NA
TGCGCCAGCAGCTCACTACCTAGCGGGAGATTTGAAGAGACCCAGTACTTC
CASSSLPSGRFEETQYF
>TRBV27|TRBJ1-1|NA|NA
TGTGCCAGCAGTTTATGGAGGGGGTCGAACACTGAAGCTTTCTTT
CASSLWRGSNTEAFF
>TRBV5-5|TRBJ1-4|TRBD1|NA
TGTGCCAGCAGCTTGGGGGGACAGCAACGAAATGAAAAACTGTTTTTT
CASSLGGQQRNEKLFF
>TRBV2|TRBJ1-5|NA|NA
TGTGCCAGCAGTGAGCCCCAGGGGTCTTGGGATCAGCCCCAGCATTTT
CASSEPQGSWDQPQHF
>TRBV18|TRBJ2-7|NA|few
TGTGCCAGCTCATCGGGCCACGGGGGCGAGCAGTACTTC
CASSSGHGGEQYF
>TRBV29-1|TRBJ2-1|NA|NA
TGCAGCGTTGATCCTAGGGTCATCAATACCTACAATGAGCAGTTCTTC
CSVDPRVINTYNEQFF
>TRBV6-1|TRBJ1-2|TRBD1|few
TGTGCCAGCAGTCCGGGACAGGGGTTTGACGGCTACACCTTC
CASSPGQGFDGYTF
>TRBV24-1|TRBJ1-3|NA|few
TGTGCCACCAGTGATAGCCGGGGGTCTGGAAACACCATATATTTT
CATSDSRGSGNTIYF
>TRBV20-1|TRBJ2-5|TRBD1|few
TGCAGTGCTCCCGGGACAGGGCAAGAGACCCAGTACTTC
CSAPGTGQETQYF
>TRBV12-3/TRBV12-4|TRBJ1-5|TRBD1|NA
TGTGCCAGCAGTTTAGCTTCCGGGACAGGGTTCTCTCAGCCCCAGCATTTT
CASSLASGTGFSQPQHF
>TRBV7-3|TRBJ2-1|TRBD2|many
TGTGCCAGCAGCCTAGGACTAGCGGGAGAGTGGGGTTACAATGAGCAGTTCTTC
CASSLGLAGEWGYNEQFF
>TRBV27|TRBJ1-1|NA|NA
TGTGCCAGCAGTAACCTCGGGGGGAACACTGAAGCTTTCTTT
CASSNLGGNTEAFF
>TRBV28|TRBJ1-2|TRBD1|few
TGTGCCAGCAGTTTAAGTACAGGGGGTGGCTATGGCTACACCTTC
CASSLSTGGGYGYTF
>TRBV5-1|TRBJ2-7|TRBD1|few
TGCGCCAGCAGCTCGGGACAGGGGAATCCCTGGGAGCAGTACTTC
CASSSGQGNPWEQYF
>TRBV15|TRBJ1-3|NA|few
TGTGCCACCAGCAGAGATCGGGTCTCAGGTTTGCTGGGAAACACCATATATTTT
CATSRDRVSGLLGNTIYF
>TRBV9|TRBJ1-5|NA|few
TGTGCCAGCAGCGTAGCTCCGGCCCGGCCCCAGCATTTT
CASSVAPARPQHF
>TRBV6-5|TRBJ2-1|NA|NA
TGTGCCAGCACCTCTATAAGCGGCTCCTACAATGAGCAGTTCTTC
CASTSISGSYNEQFF
>TRBV18|TRBJ2-7|TRBD1|few
TGTGCCAGCTCGGTCGACAGGGACTCCTACGAGCAGTACTTC
CASSVDRDSYEQYF
>TRBV10-3|TRBJ2-7|TRBD2|NA
TGTGCCATCAGTGAGTGGGGCGGGAGGTTATACGAGCAGTACTTC
CAISEWGGRLYEQYF
>TRBV11-2|TRBJ1-6|TRBD1|NA
TGTGCCAGCAGCCTCCGGACAGGGAGCTCCTATAATTCACCCCTCCACTTT
CASSLRTGSSYNSPLHF
>TRBV7-2|TRBJ2-1|NA|NA
TGTGCCAGCAGCTTAAGCCCAGCACTCGACAATGAGCAGTTCTTC
CASSLSPALDNEQFF
>TRBV2|TRBJ2-6|NA|NA
TGTGCCAGCAGTGAAGGCGTCGGCTCTGGGGCCAACGTCCTGACTTTC
CASSEGVGSGANVLTF
>TRBV12-3/TRBV12-4|TRBJ2-7|NA|NA
TGTGCCAGCAGTTTATGGCCAGTCTCCTACGAGCAGTACTTC
CASSLWPVSYEQYF
>TRBV4-2|TRBJ2-1|TRBD2|NA
TGTGCCAGCAGTCTTTCACAGCGGGAGAGATCGAATGAGCAGTTCTTC
CASSLSQRERSNEQFF
>TRBV11-2|TRBJ2-1|TRBD1|NA
TGTGCCAGCAGCAACCGGGACAGGGGGTACAATGAGCAGTTCTTC
CASSNRDRGYNEQFF
>TRBV15|TRBJ2-4|NA|NA
TGTGCCACCAGCAGAGAGACCTGGACGGACTTGCAGTACTTC
CATSRETWTDLQYF